Sequencing of this T cell receptor (beta chain) was carried out in a study of T cell repertoires in cytomegalovirus infection (dated by TCRdb to the late 2010s). A note on the overall study: The peptide stimulations were aimed at well-studied HLA-B-restricted epitopes as well as recently identified HLA-C-restricted CMV epitopes, whose presentation resists viral immunomodulation. Donor HLA type was relevant to the analysis, as public TCR beta signatures indicated carriage of CMV infection together with the matching HLA type. The investigation overall reported the following: Carriers of CMV infection plus the relevant HLA type were discriminated by the cumulative frequency of public TCR beta family members in the study cohort and in an independent roughly 400-donor cohort. The ex vivo response was dominated by HLA-C-restricted CMV-specific TCR beta clonotypes, which also provided the single most frequent clonotype in two of eight donors.

Inclusive of the bounding cysteine and phenylalanine, the CDR3 is 15 residues long. The DNA shown is the 45-base CDR3, in frame from base 1. V and J lose 0 bases and 3 bases, and a span of 11 bases separates them. CDR1 and CDR2, per the germline V gene (reference sequence), are SEHNR and FQNEAQ. The intended sense of this specimen's treatment or condition label: in vitro stimulation with specific CMV peptide epitopes to enrich CMV-specific T cells. TCRdb records Illumina HiSeq 1500 as the sequencer. TCRdb cleaned the public reads at Q25 with fastp, built clones with MiXCR and kept in-frame beta chains. Each CDR3 protein appears once, grouped with its most common genes and DNA. Across this sample there are approximately 730,000 distinct CDR3 sequences, with around 29% seen only once. The top ten constitute less than 15% of the sample. Of note for this clonotype: Its antigen remains undetermined. It has no much larger one-base neighbor in the sample; base qualities were not kept.

The source is a human donor in good health (CMV status not recorded). Some clones in this sample may be carry-over from other donors' samples. The chain is assembled from TRBV7-9 and TRBJ1-1, with an unclear D gene assignment. The sequenced sample was cultured CD8+ T cells from PBMCs, obtained from culture after CMV antigen stimulation. The CDR3 region: CASSLAGREYTEAFF. The nucleotide sequence reads as follows: TGTGCCAGCAGCTTAGCAGGGCGAGAGTACACTGAAGCTTTCTTT.